This TCR beta chain appears in the sequencing data of a study of T cell repertoires in cytomegalovirus infection. The overall study: TCR beta signatures that were public indicated CMV infection and matching HLA type.

CDR1 SGHDN and CDR2 FVKESK come from the germline V gene. Losses at the gene ends were 5 bases for V and 3 bases for J; bases not matched to a gene: 6. The CDR3 is made up of 15 amino acids. This clonotype has just a few counts. What it binds is not known. Each CDR3 protein is one row after TCRdb ran MiXCR on the reads. Among tens of thousands of distinct CDR3 sequences, approximately 24% were seen once, and the ten largest hold 60% to 80%. Points from the study as a whole: Summed frequency of shared TCR beta families picked out CMV carriers who also had the relevant HLA. Dominant in the ex vivo response were TCR beta clonotypes restricted by HLA-C and specific for CMV.

The chain uses TRBV14 and TRBJ2-1; TRBD1 agrees at 8 bases. Sequencing was performed on PBMCs, sequenced either directly or after in vitro stimulation (not recorded which). The sequence derives from a human donor in good health (CMV status not recorded). Some clones in this sample may be carry-over from other donors' samples. CDR3 sequence reads: CASSLTGAFYNEQFF. In nucleotides, the CDR3 is TGTGCCAGCAGCTTGACAGGGGCGTTCTACAATGAGCAGTTCTTC.